This T cell receptor beta chain emerged from a study of cytomegalovirus exposure and HLA in healthy donors (dated by TCRdb to about 2017). Describing the broader study: In an earlier analysis of around 540 of the donors, 276 Gb of sequence data and about 110 million unique TCR beta sequences from about 190 million T cells were reported. A later analysis re-examined previously published TCR beta repertoires from about 700 donors and added high-resolution HLA genotyping to investigate patterns of TCR occurrence. In a later genetic analysis, genome-wide SNP genotypes for about three fifths of the roughly 670 donors were used, and that subset was treated as a discovery cohort. Among about 360 genotyped donors of the cohort, an average of about 240,000 unique TCR beta nucleotide sequences were sequenced per donor, around a sixth of them non-productive. The number of donors typed differed by locus, with about 629-640 for A, B, C, DRB1 and DQB1, more than 500 for DQA1, some 570 for DPA1, and over 400 for DPB1. In addition to the first cohort of roughly 670 subjects, a separate validation cohort of 120 different subjects was used. High-throughput TCR immunosequencing, statistical association of individual TCRs with disease status, and machine learning were combined to predict cytomegalovirus infection status. Every repertoire in the discovery cohort had been generated on one and the same sequencing platform. Approximately 310 gigabases of sequencing data and tens of millions of unique TCR sequences were included in an early release covering under 650 HLA-typed donors. The T cell repertoires of 700 or so subjects were profiled by immunosequencing and related to cytomegalovirus serostatus. Four to six DR-DQ haplotypes were handled as single units for association and clustering, since linkage in the cohort was strong. In an earlier analysis of more than 550 of the donors, high-throughput TCR beta sequencing was used to judge whether each TCR beta V gene segment behaved as functional or pseudogenic. The study was designed to test whether signatures of past pathogen exposure could be identified by cataloging public T cell receptors. Rather than using new phenotypic data, the later analysis identified candidate immune exposures from TCR beta sequences and from how often those sequences occurred across donors. Donor age, sex, ethnicity and CMV serostatus were compiled together with the repertoire data. Both class I and class II loci were covered by HLA typing, at four-digit resolution. Of the approximately 400 genotyped donors, 65% to 90% were placed in the genetic ancestry cluster associated with self-reported Caucasian donors. General findings and caveats noted by the study authors: Correlated functional status among segregating V segments might be attributable to linkage disequilibrium, but an unknown experimental factor could not be ruled out. Only TCR beta chains were sequenced in this cohort, and the absence of alpha or paired-chain data limited detectable features. A later analysis reported that several top co-occurrence clusters appeared linked to parvovirus B19, influenza, CMV and Epstein-Barr virus. Assigning TCR associations to individual alleles was difficult when HLA alleles, especially DR and DQ, strongly co-occurred. Presence/absence analyses assumed roughly uniform sequencing depth across donors, an assumption that may not hold. The study gave a list of some 150 TCR beta chains associated with cytomegalovirus. HLA typing was unavailable for some donors at each locus, so association tests used only the typed subset. Because the 87-base-pair reads could not distinguish some IMGT-functional V segments, including TRBV6-2 and TRBV6-3, those segments were excluded. In vitro tests confirmed that a few of the cytomegalovirus-associated TCR beta chains recognize cytomegalovirus antigens. CMV serostatus was the only immune exposure information available for the cohort. A later genetic analysis associated a missense DCLRE1C variant with V-gene and J-gene trimming of TCR beta chains, and an independent cohort replicated the association. In an earlier analysis of about 600 of the donors, most TCR beta V segments appeared in productive rearrangements about 87% or about 30% of the time, broadly matching IMGT annotations. A group of highly shared sequence variants was considered likely to be a technical artifact of the sequencing pipeline. According to a later analysis, most CMV-associated TCR beta chains appeared to be HLA-restricted, and the HLA associations seemed to be driven largely by CMV exposure. According to a later genetic analysis, donors in an Asian-associated ancestry cluster had fewer N-insertions in productive TCRs than the roughly 700-donor mean. The authors suggested that the approach could potentially be extended to other disease states and immunological phenotypes. In a later analysis, HLA-associated TCR beta chains showed more clonal expansion and lower generation probabilities than non-associated chains that were equally common. Some 16 rarely observed V segments, including chromosome 9 orphons, were excluded from the earlier analysis of several hundred of the donors because counts were too low. Cytomegalovirus status was reported to be diagnosed by the classifier with high specificity and sensitivity in both the original and validation cohorts. A further reported finding was that TCR beta sequences accurately predicted the HLA-A and HLA-B alleles for most subjects in the first cohort. At a false discovery rate of 0.05, a later analysis linked about 16,000 TCR beta sequences to specific HLA alleles. A later analysis found that TCR association rates varied across HLA loci, with DRB1 alleles showing the most associated TCRs and HLA-C alleles the fewest. Most TCR sequences were observed very rarely across donors, whereas some public TCRs were present in many individuals.

CDR1 and CDR2 are drawn from the germline V gene: ENHRY, SYGVKD. V and J are trimmed by 0 bases and 7 bases, and the gene matches miss 6 bases of the junction. The CDR3 runs 15 residues from the cysteine to the phenylalanine. CDR3 DNA is the only sequence kept; it has 45 bases, read in frame from the first base. In total, around 600 healthy bone marrow donors made up the cohort. Cohort members were all nominally healthy when sampled, although unrecorded immune exposures were likely present. The donor tested CMV seropositive and was one of the 289 seropositive cohort members. Each donor provided a peripheral blood sample, and peripheral blood mononuclear cells were used for TCR beta sequencing. The Qiagen DNeasy Blood Extraction Kit was used to extract genomic DNA from the blood cell samples. Library preparation employed the immunoSEQ multiplex PCR assay. For the multiplex PCR, a mixture combining 60 forward primers for TCR Vbeta segments and 13 reverse primers for TCR Jbeta segments was used. The CDR3 region of rearranged TCR beta genes was amplified from genomic DNA with a multiplex PCR assay. Amplified TCR beta libraries were sequenced as 87-base-pair reads on the Illumina HiSeq System. Under the source paper's analysis protocol: Across the 700 or so repertoires, a later analysis counted some 81 million unique TCR beta chains, 8.5 million to 12 million of which were shared by at least two donors. To remove PCR and sequencing errors, raw reads were error-corrected and collapsed into unique sequences using a nearest-neighbor algorithm that merged closely related sequences. V, D and J gene segments were assigned by aligning CDR3 sequences to IMGT reference sequences. For a sequence to be retained, at least a six-nucleotide match to both a V gene segment and a J gene segment was required. A rearrangement counted as productive if the CDR3 had no stop codons and remained in frame with V and J, and every other rearrangement counted as non-productive. CDR3 was defined according to IMGT convention as the region running from the second conserved V-encoded cysteine to the conserved J-encoded phenylalanine. In an earlier analysis of just under 600 of the donors, sequences lacking an unambiguous match to a single V gene segment were excluded. An earlier analysis of several hundred of the donors called V segments functional above 56.7% productive rearrangements and segregating when the between-donor standard deviation exceeded 5%. To diagnose cytomegalovirus status from the catalog of TCR beta chain sequences, a statistical classification framework was built. In a later analysis, TCR nucleotide sequences were compared against IMGT/GENE-DB human TR gene sequences so that V and J genes could be assigned. In a later analysis, CDR3 sequences and most-parsimonious VDJ recombination scenarios were assigned using the TCRdist pipeline. A later analysis defined each TCR beta chain by its CDR3 amino acid sequence plus V-gene family, and excluded reads lacking a unique V-gene family. In a later analysis, approximately 640 highly shared, low-generation-probability nucleotide sequences were removed to address suspected cross-contamination and a sequencing artifact. In a later analysis, a clonal expansion index for each public chain was calculated from normalized within-repertoire ranks of inferred template counts. A later analysis computed generation probabilities with a VDJ recombination model fitted to out-of-frame rearrangements, and checked the results against IGoR. In a later analysis, hypergeometric tests were used to score TCR-TCR, TCR-HLA and TCR-CMV co-occurrence, with a repertoire-size bias correction applied to TCR pairs. To estimate false discovery rates, a later analysis permuted the HLA or CMV assignments 20 times. In a later analysis, co-occurring TCRs were grouped with DBSCAN, and TCRdist sequence similarity was added when clustering was performed within HLA-allele-positive subsets. Repertoires with fewer than 30,000 or more than 120,000 public chains, plus five repertoires with anomalous nucleotide sharing, were excluded from co-occurrence clustering. Sourced from immuneACCESS, this table was stored by TCRdb with only in-frame sequences that have V and J called. A share of the clones is absent; for the studies checked, an unresolved V gene accounts for under half, and the remainder has no known explanation. V, J and clone size reflect that table, while D and trimming were determined from the DNA. The sample yields approximately 100,000 clones; approximately 72% were counted once. The ten largest clones represent 13% to 15% of the sample.

Concerning this clone itself: Its antigen is unknown. No per-base quality is available; no much larger clone lies one base away.

The receptor's source is a male donor in good health and CMV-seropositive. The sequencing sample was made of PBMCs. This chain joins TRBV10-3 to TRBJ2-4; 7 junctional bases match TRBD1. The CDR3 protein sequence reads: CAISESMTGSNIQYF. The DNA reads as follows: TGTGCCATCAGTGAGTCGATGACAGGGAGCAACATTCAGTACTTC.